Shown below are 14 T cell receptor beta chains from a single sample sequenced in a study of response to subunit inactivated influenza vaccine. Using its own MiXCR run on the RT-PCR reads, TCRdb lists one record per CDR3 protein. The sample holds just under 250,000 distinct CDR3 sequences, 9.5% to 15% seen once. This specimen was non-naive T cells sorted from PBMCs, taken roughly 15 days before vaccination. These receptors all come from a man in his fifties or sixties who received an inactivated influenza vaccine.

This clonotype was counted between two and nine times. The V and J genes are TRBV29-1 and TRBJ1-2; 7 positions agree with TRBD1. Unmatched junction bases numbered 14, after V lost 7 bases and J lost 3 bases. The V gene's germline CDR1 is SQVTM and CDR2 ANQGSEA. This CDR3 has 15 residues. The CDR3 sequence is CSGGTVYGNDYGYTF. CDR3 nucleotide sequence: TGCAGCGGGGGGACAGTCTATGGAAATGACTATGGCTACACCTTC. Looking up the rest from reference TRBV29-1 and TRBJ1-2 gives the full variable domain: SAVISQKPSRDICQRGTSLTIQCQVDSQVTMMFWYRQQPGQSLTLIATANQGSEATYESGFVIDKFPISRPNLTFSTLTVSNMSPEDSSIYLCSGGTVYGNDYGYTFGSGTRLTVV.

The rearrangement uses TRBV7-9 and TRBJ2-1, with 7 positions matching TRBD2. Per the germline V gene, CDR1 is SEHNR and CDR2 is FQNEAQ (reference sequence). The CDR3 covers 15 residues. V lost 2 bases to trimming and J lost 7 bases; unmatched junction nucleotides: 8. The CDR3 region is CASSLSRTSANEQFF. The CDR3 DNA follows: TGTGCCAGCAGCTTAAGTAGAACTAGCGCGAATGAGCAGTTCTTC. The full variable domain, completed using reference TRBV7-9 and TRBJ2-1, is DTGVSQNPRHKITKRGQNVTFRCDPISEHNRLYWYRQTLGQGPEFLTYFQNEAQLEKSRLLSDRFSAERPKGSFSTLEIQRTEQGDSAMYLCASSLSRTSANEQFFGPGTRLTVL.

In its sample, this clonotype was seen a few times. This rearrangement joins TRBV10-3 to TRBJ2-5, with D maybe TRBD1 (7 bases). V shed 1 base and J shed 4 bases, with 13 bases lying between them. CDR1 is ENHRY, CDR2 SYGVKD, per germline. The CDR3 is 15 amino acids. CDR3 sequence reads: CAISELGGGPETQYF. In nucleotides, the CDR3 is TGTGCCATCAGTGAGTTAGGAGGGGGCCCAGAGACCCAGTACTTC.

The genes are TRBV28 and TRBJ2-1; either TRBD1 or TRBD2 may fit D (5 bases each). Germline lookup yields CDR1 MDHEN and CDR2 SYDVKM. V was pared by 1 base and J by 0 bases, with 10 bases between. This CDR3 is built from 16 residues. The chain's CDR3 is CASSLFGGSSYNEQFF. The CDR3, as DNA: TGTGCCAGCAGTTTATTTGGGGGAAGCTCCTACAATGAGCAGTTCTTC. Full variable domain (outside the CDR3, taken from reference TRBV28 and TRBJ2-1): DVKVTQSSRYLVKRTGEKVFLECVQDMDHENMFWYRQDPGLGLRLIYFSYDVKMKEKGDIPEGYSVSREKKERFSLILESASTNQTSMYLCASSLFGGSSYNEQFFGPGTRLTVL.

This clonotype was detected ten times or more. J is TRBJ2-7 and V is TRBV10-3; 7 nucleotides match TRBD1. Germline CDR1 reads ENHRY; CDR2 reads SYGVKD. The J segment lost 7 bases and the V segment lost 0 bases, leaving 6 bases of the junction unmatched. The CDR3 contains 14 residues. The CDR3 loop is CAISESKTGSEQYF. The CDR3 region has the DNA TGTGCCATCAGTGAGTCGAAGACAGGGAGTGAGCAGTACTTC.

For this clonotype: One end of the junction varies from germline; a read error may be responsible. This sequence joins TRBV14 and TRBJ2-1; 9 bases are a match to TRBD2. Per the germline V gene, CDR1 is SGHDN and CDR2 is FVKESK. This CDR3 is built from 16 residues. CDR3 region: CANSPISGRYQNEQFF. The CDR3 DNA reads as TGTGCCAACAGCCCGATAAGCGGGAGGTATCAGAATGAGCAGTTCTTC.

This clonotype was seen a few times. The chain uses TRBV10-3 and TRBJ2-5; maybe TRBD2 (7 bases). Trimming pared 5 bases from V and 4 bases from J, leaving 11 bases between. The CDR3 extends over 13 amino acids. Per the germline V gene, CDR1 is ENHRY and CDR2 is SYGVKD. Here the CDR3 reads CAISQGGGETQYF. The CDR3 nucleotides read TGTGCCATCAGTCAGGGAGGGGGAGAGACCCAGTACTTC.

This clonotype was seen a handful of times. J is TRBJ1-3 and V is TRBV12-3 or TRBV12-4, with unresolved D. The CDR3 is made up of 13 amino acids. V was pared by 5 bases and J by 1 base, with 6 bases between. CDR3 in amino acids: CASSPDSGNTIYF. Written as DNA, the CDR3 is TGTGCCAGCAGTCCAGATTCTGGAAACACCATATATTTT.

This clonotype was detected a few times. The chain has TRBV12-3 or TRBV12-4 and TRBJ1-5; no reliable D call. V was trimmed by 3 bases and J by 0 bases, leaving 15 bases between them. The CDR3 is 17 amino acids. The CDR3 here is CASSLVARQYSNQPQHF. CDR3 bases: TGTGCCAGCAGTTTGGTTGCTCGCCAATATAGCAATCAGCCCCAGCATTTT.

The V and J genes are TRBV20-1 and TRBJ2-1; 14 nucleotides match TRBD2. Germline V gene sequence: CDR1 DFQATT, CDR2 SNEGSKA (reference sequence). The CDR3 consists of 18 residues. Unmatched junction bases numbered 12, after V lost 2 bases and J lost 6 bases. The CDR3 bases are TGCAGTGCTAGACCTCAGGGACTAGCGGGGGCCCGGACCAATGAGCAGTTCTTC. Translated, it gives CSARPQGLAGARTNEQFF.

This clonotype was observed a few times. The V and J genes are TRBV29-1 and TRBJ1-2; a possible D gene is TRBD1 (5 bases). The germline V gene has CDR1 SQVTM and CDR2 ANQGSEA. The V gene lost 1 base and the J gene lost 4 bases, with 22 bases spanning the gap. The CDR3 contains 17 residues. CDR3 sequence reads: CSVEGSLGGGRTYGYTF. The CDR3 DNA is TGCAGCGTTGAAGGAAGTCTGGGGGGTGGCAGAACCTATGGCTACACCTTC.

This clonotype was recorded a few times. CDR3 sequence: CASSLTQRDEQFF. The CDR3 region has the DNA TGTGCCAGCAGCTTAACCCAGCGGGATGAGCAGTTCTTC. The gene calls are TRBV7-3 and TRBJ2-1; tentative D call: TRBD2 (6 bases). V was trimmed by 0 bases and J by 8 bases, leaving 8 bases between them. The germline gives CDR1 SGHTA, CDR2 FQGTGA. CDR3 size: 13 residues.

This clonotype was counted many times. This rearrangement joins TRBV4-3 to TRBJ2-1; 8 bases match TRBD2. Germline V gene sequence: CDR1 LGHNA, CDR2 YSLEER. The junction had 11 bases not matched to a gene; V was cut back by 4 bases and J by 6 bases. The length of the CDR3 is 16 residues. The CDR3 loop is CASSRSGLGGFNEQFF. The CDR3 DNA sequence: TGCGCCAGCAGCCGATCGGGACTAGGGGGGTTCAATGAGCAGTTCTTC.

This clonotype has a handful of counts. V gene TRBV10-3 combines with J gene TRBJ2-1, with 9 bases fitting TRBD2. The length of the CDR3 is 15 residues. Per germline, CDR1 ENHRY and CDR2 SYGVKD. J was trimmed by 0 bases and V by 5 bases; bases with no gene match: 2. CDR3 nucleotides: TGTGCCATCAGTCTGACTAGCGGCTCCTACAATGAGCAGTTCTTC. This sequence encodes CAISLTSGSYNEQFF.